One T cell receptor (beta chain) is described in this entry. This specimen comes from a study of blood T cell repertoires in COVID-19. Across the whole study: Acute and convalescent COVID-19 samples came from the United States, Italy and Spain. Sample material is recorded as cDNA or gDNA derived from T cells, B-cell-depleted T cells, or PBMCs.

As processed by the authors: By means of reference gene primer amplification, nucleated cell counts were estimated. Method: immunoSEQ multiplex PCR; TCRdb's copy keeps in-frame clones and lacks some. That table supplies the V and J calls and clone size; D and trimming were determined from the DNA. In the table there are tens of thousands of clones, about nine tenths of which are singletons. CDR1 MNHEY and CDR2 SVGAGI come from the germline V gene. CDR3 length: 15 residues. Germline trimming cut 5 bases from V and 4 bases from J; bases unmatched to any gene: 6. This chain joins TRBV6-5 and TRBJ2-7; 12 bases match TRBD2. The material sequenced was peripheral blood. This receptor was identified in a man in his sixties or seventies with acute or convalescent COVID-19. In nucleotides, the CDR3 is TGTGCCAGCAGTCCGGAGACTAGCGGGAGTTACGAGCAGTACTTC. Its translation: CASSPETSGSYEQYF.